The 27 T cell receptor beta chains listed next were all sequenced from one sample in a study of Ad26.COV2.S vaccination and SARS-CoV-2 variants. The treatment is: around 19 received Ad26.COV2.S at low or high dose, single or two shots; 5 received placebo; per-sample allocation not given. At day 63 after the first vaccine or placebo injection, samples were drawn. Repertoires were generated with immunoSEQ multiplex PCR, while TCRdb's copy carries only in-frame clones and drops some. This sample yields about 680,000 clones, of which about 90% are seen a single time; roughly 1.5% belongs to the top ten. The sequencing here drew on peripheral blood, taken in a trial of Ad26.COV2.S vaccine versus placebo. These receptors were collected from a person between 18 and 65 years old who received the Ad26.COV2.S COVID-19 vaccine or a placebo.

The chain employs TRBV2 and TRBJ1-2; the D is unclear. CDR1 is SNHLY and CDR2 is FYNNEI in the germline V gene. Trimming removed 4 bases at V and 6 bases at J, with 15 bases between. The CDR3 covers 14 residues. The chain's CDR3 is CASSAGHLIDGYTF. CDR3 DNA: TGTGCCAGCAGTGCGGGCCACCTGATAGATGGCTACACCTTC.

A note on this clone: This same CDR3 is encoded by further DNA sequences in the sample. This rearrangement joins TRBV19 to TRBJ1-3; a weak D match, TRBD1 (5 bases). The CDR3 runs to 16 residues. The V gene lost 4 bases and the J gene lost 1 base, with 14 bases spanning the gap. Germline values: CDR1 LNHDA, CDR2 SQIVND (reference sequence). CDR3 in amino acids: CASSSGTAYSGNTIYF. The CDR3 DNA is TGTGCCAGTAGTAGCGGGACGGCCTATTCTGGAAACACCATATATTTT.

The J gene is TRBJ2-7, the V gene TRBV19; D perhaps matches TRBD2 (6 bases). Trimming took off 8 bases at V and 0 bases at J, with 14 bases between the two ends. The CDR3 extends over 14 amino acids. CDR1 and CDR2 (germline): LNHDA, SQIVND (reference sequence). Here the CDR3 reads CASSAGPGSYEQYF. Here the CDR3 DNA reads TGTGCCAGTTCGGCGGGGCCCGGCTCCTACGAGCAGTACTTC. The whole variable domain, remainder taken from reference TRBV19 and TRBJ2-7, is DGGITQSPKYLFRKEGQNVTLSCEQNLNHDAMYWYRQDPGQGLRLIYYSQIVNDFQKGDIAEGYSVSREKKESFPLTVTSAQKNPTAFYLCASSAGPGSYEQYFGPGTRLTVT.

This chain links TRBV7-2 with TRBJ1-1, with a possible D match to TRBD1 (5 bases). V lost 5 bases and J 1 base, leaving 8 bases between the germline ends. The germline gives CDR1 SGHTA, CDR2 FQGNSA. The CDR3 totals 13 residues. The CDR3 sequence is CASSDQGNTEAFF. In DNA form, the CDR3 reads TGTGCCAGCAGCGATCAGGGGAACACTGAAGCTTTCTTT.

This chain links TRBV7-8 with TRBJ2-1; the match to TRBD2 covers 10 bases. This CDR3 has 14 residues. CDR1 and CDR2 (germline): SGHVS, FQNEAQ. V trimming: 5 bases; J trimming: 8 bases; junction bases outside the gene matches: 6. The CDR3 DNA follows: TGTGCCAGCAGCAGCGGGAGGGTTGTGTATGAGCAGTTCTTC. The encoded protein is CASSSGRVVYEQFF.

The chain has TRBV3-1 (or the pseudogene TRBV3-2) and TRBJ1-2; D remains ambiguous. The V and J ends lost 0 bases and 0 bases respectively, with 8 bases between them. CDR3 length equals 15 residues. Germline loops: CDR1 LGHDT, CDR2 YNNKEL (reference sequence). The DNA of the CDR3 is TGTGCCAGCAGCCAAGAGGCAGCCACTAACTATGGCTACACCTTC. This codes for CASSQEAATNYGYTF.

The chain has TRBV14 and TRBJ2-2, with no clear D. CDR1 is SGHDN and CDR2 is FVKESK in the germline V gene. The CDR3 spans 12 residues. Trimming removed 5 bases at V and 5 bases at J, with 6 bases between. CDR3 sequence reads: CASSFGTGELFF. The CDR3 DNA reads TGTGCCAGCAGCTTCGGAACCGGGGAGCTGTTTTTT.

This clone has just one count. The rearrangement uses TRBV30 and TRBJ1-1; tentative D call: TRBD1 (6 bases). The CDR3 has 13 amino acids. V was shortened by 7 bases and J by 5 bases, with 17 bases between the two germline ends. Germline V lookup: CDR1 GTSNPN, CDR2 SVGIG (reference sequence). CDR3 region: CAYRGQGMTEAFF. The CDR3 DNA reads TGTGCCTACAGAGGGCAGGGGATGACTGAAGCTTTCTTT. Complete variable domain (other parts from reference TRBV30 and TRBJ1-1): SQTIHQWPATLVQPVGSPLSLECTVEGTSNPNLYWYRQAAGRGLQLLFYSVGIGQISSEVPQNLSASRPQDRQFILSSKKLLLSDSGFYLCAYRGQGMTEAFFGQGTRLTVV.

The chain combines TRBV7-2 with TRBJ1-2; D may be TRBD1 (6 bases). Germline CDR1 reads SGHTA; CDR2 reads FQGNSA. The CDR3 sequence is 15 residues long. V was cut by 1 base and J by 6 bases, with 15 bases left in between. CDR3 residues: CASSLVSGALDGYTF. The CDR3 DNA is TGTGCCAGCAGCTTAGTATCGGGGGCGCTTGATGGCTACACCTTC. Complete variable domain (other parts from reference TRBV7-2 and TRBJ1-2): GAGVSQSPSNKVTEKGKDVELRCDPISGHTALYWYRQSLGQGLEFLIYFQGNSAPDKSGLPSDRFSAERTGGSVSTLTIQRTQQEDSAVYLCASSLVSGALDGYTFGSGTRLTVV.

Concerning this clone itself: The identical CDR3 is also encoded by other nucleotide sequences in the sample. V and J are TRBV19 and TRBJ2-5; the D gene is possibly TRBD1 (5 bases). The germline CDR1 and CDR2 sequences are LNHDA and SQIVND (reference sequence). Trimming pared 1 base from V and 2 bases from J, leaving 5 bases between. The CDR3 spans 13 residues. The DNA for the CDR3 is TGTGCCAGTAGTATAGGACAGCAAGAGACCCAGTACTTC. Protein sequence: CASSIGQQETQYF.

This chain connects TRBV6-5 to TRBJ1-1; D not certain. V was shortened by 6 bases and J by 5 bases, with 7 bases between the two germline ends. This CDR3 has 11 amino acids. Germline values: CDR1 MNHEY, CDR2 SVGAGI. The CDR3 bases are TGTGCCAGCAGGGGGAAAACTGAAGCTTTCTTT. This codes for CASRGKTEAFF.

V is TRBV4-1 and J is TRBJ2-5; D may be TRBD2 (5 bases). Trimming cost V 0 bases and J 3 bases, with 8 bases left between them. CDR1 MGHRA and CDR2 YSYEKL come from the germline V gene. The CDR3 contains 14 residues. The CDR3 is CASSQELREETQYF. CDR3 DNA sequence: TGCGCCAGCAGCCAAGAATTGCGGGAAGAGACCCAGTACTTC.

This clone is a singleton in its sample. This rearrangement joins TRBV15 to TRBJ2-1, with 7 bases that match TRBD2. This CDR3 comprises 14 residues. The germline CDR1 and CDR2 sequences are LNHNV and YYDKDF (reference sequence). V gave up 9 bases and J gave up 0 bases; unmatched junction bases: 5. CDR3 sequence reads: CATGGPSSYNEQFF. CDR3 DNA: TGTGCCACGGGAGGGCCTAGCTCCTACAATGAGCAGTTCTTC.

V is TRBV7-9 and J is TRBJ1-2; the match to TRBD1 covers 7 bases. With 5 bases clipped from V and 0 bases from J, the junction kept 9 bases outside the gene matches. This CDR3 contains 16 residues. Per the germline V gene, CDR1 is SEHNR and CDR2 is FQNEAQ (reference sequence). CDR3 coding DNA: TGTGCCAGCAGCCCTCCAGGGGGGTTCCCTAACTATGGCTACACCTTC. This encodes CASSPPGGFPNYGYTF.

Here the CDR3 reads CASSSERRTAYSTDTQYF. CDR3 nucleotide sequence: TGTGCCAGCAGCTCAGAGCGAAGGACAGCTTATAGCACAGATACGCAGTATTTT. J is TRBJ2-3 and V is TRBV7-9, with a tentative D call TRBD1 (6 bases). The CDR3 is made up of 18 amino acids. V shed 4 bases and J shed 0 bases, with 20 bases lying between them. Germline V CDR1 and CDR2: SEHNR, FQNEAQ (reference sequence).

This clone has just one count. The identical CDR3 is also encoded by other nucleotide sequences in the sample. This sequence joins TRBV6-5 and TRBJ2-5; tentatively, D is TRBD2 (6 bases). CDR1 MNHEY and CDR2 SVGAGI come from the germline V gene. The CDR3 loop spans 13 amino acids. The V end lost 2 bases, the J end lost 2 bases, and 6 bases lay between the germline ends. CDR3 sequence (DNA): TGTGCCAGCAGTTACGGGGGGCAAGAGACCCAGTACTTC. This sequence encodes CASSYGGQETQYF.

The V call is TRBV3-1 (or the pseudogene TRBV3-2), the J call TRBJ2-7, with 8 bases identical to TRBD1. V lost 4 bases to trimming and J lost 0 bases; unmatched junction nucleotides: 17. In germline, CDR1 is LGHDT, CDR2 YNNKEL (reference sequence). This CDR3 comprises 19 residues. As DNA, the CDR3 is TGTGCCAGCAGCCCGCTTTGGACAGGGCTTGCTACGAGCTCCTACGAGCAGTACTTC. Its translation is CASSPLWTGLATSSYEQYF.

The rearrangement links TRBV18 to TRBJ2-5, with D uncertain. Trimming shortened V by 3 bases and J by 0 bases, and 8 bases separated the two germline ends. This CDR3 is built from 14 residues. Germline CDR1 KGHSH, CDR2 LQKENI. As DNA, the CDR3 is TGTGCCAGCTCACCCGCTACGGACCAAGAGACCCAGTACTTC. Amino acids: CASSPATDQETQYF.

The V gene is TRBV29-1, the J gene TRBJ2-7, with a possible D match to TRBD2 (5 bases). CDR3 length equals 15 residues. V lost 4 bases, J lost 2 bases, and 18 bases lay in between. CDR1 and CDR2 from the germline V gene are SQVTM and ANQGSEA. The CDR3 bases are TGCAGCGTTGGCGGGTCTGCACCTCTAACCTACGAGCAGTACTTC. Amino acids: CSVGGSAPLTYEQYF.

The V gene is TRBV18, the J gene TRBJ2-5; 9 positions agree with TRBD1. The CDR3 contains 15 residues. The J segment lost 6 bases and the V segment lost 0 bases, leaving 5 bases of the junction unmatched. Germline-derived CDR1 and CDR2 are KGHSH and LQKENI. The DNA of the CDR3 is TGTGCCAGCTCACCACCTGGACAGGGGCGGCAGACCCAGTACTTC. Protein: CASSPPGQGRQTQYF.

The chain is built from TRBV7-9 and TRBJ1-2; no firm D call. V lost 5 bases, J lost 1 base, and 11 bases lay in between. CDR1 is SEHNR and CDR2 is FQNEAQ in the germline V gene (reference sequence). The CDR3 totals 14 residues. In DNA, the CDR3 is TGTGCCAGCAGCCTCACGTACGTTAACTATGGCTACACCTTC. The encoded protein is CASSLTYVNYGYTF.

This clone was found once. The rearrangement links TRBV5-5 to TRBJ1-1, with 11 bases fitting TRBD1. The V and J ends lost 4 bases and 4 bases, in that order; junction bases with no gene match: 6. CDR3 length equals 15 residues. Germline CDR1 and CDR2: SGHKS and YYEKEE (reference sequence). CDR3 nucleotide sequence: TGTGCCAGCAGCCTCTGGGACAGGGGGGTCACTGAAGCTTTCTTT. Its translation: CASSLWDRGVTEAFF. Filled out from reference TRBV5-5 and TRBJ1-1, the complete variable domain reads DAGVTQSPTHLIKTRGQQVTLRCSPISGHKSVSWYQQVLGQGPQFIFQYYEKEERGRGNFPDRFSARQFPNYSSELNVNALLLGDSALYLCASSLWDRGVTEAFFGQGTRLTVV.

In nucleotides, the CDR3 is TGTGCCAGCCAAGTACCTCCAAGCGAGCAGTACTTC. Encoded protein: CASQVPPSEQYF. The rearrangement uses TRBV2 and TRBJ2-7; D unclear. The CDR3 is 12 amino acids. The germline gives CDR1 SNHLY, CDR2 FYNNEI. V was clipped by 8 bases and J by 6 bases, with 14 bases between them.

This clone occurred a few times. The V call is TRBV18, the J call TRBJ2-7, with TRBD2 matching over 7 bases. This CDR3 is built from 14 residues. After removal of 9 bases from V and 6 bases from J, the junction contained 14 bases not matched to a gene. CDR1 KGHSH and CDR2 LQKENI come from the germline V gene. CDR3 nucleotide sequence: TGTGCCAGTAGCGGACTAGGGCCCAAATCCGAGCAGTACTTC. It specifies CASSGLGPKSEQYF.

The rearrangement uses TRBV4-3 and TRBJ1-1, with a weak D call TRBD1 (6 bases). CDR1 is LGHNA, CDR2 YSLEER, per germline. This CDR3 comprises 15 residues. Trimming pared 2 bases from V and 1 base from J, leaving 11 bases between. The CDR3 is CASSQLQGWNTEAFF. Written as DNA, the CDR3 is TGCGCCAGCAGCCAACTACAGGGTTGGAACACTGAAGCTTTCTTT.

The chain employs TRBV19 and TRBJ1-2; possibly TRBD1 for D (5 bases). The CDR3 extends over 13 amino acids. V dropped 1 base and J dropped 8 bases, with 11 bases sitting between them. CDR1 is LNHDA, CDR2 SQIVND, per germline (reference sequence). This CDR3 is CASSIAGLEGYTF. Here the CDR3 DNA reads TGTGCCAGTAGTATAGCAGGGCTGGAAGGCTACACCTTC.

This chain uses TRBV5-1 with TRBJ2-5, with TRBD1 matching over 7 bases. The CDR3 is 15 residues long. The germline gives CDR1 SGHRS, CDR2 YFSETQ. Trimming removed 4 bases from V and 1 base from J; junction bases left unmatched: 7. The CDR3 loop is CASSEARDSQETQYF. DNA of the CDR3: TGCGCCAGCAGCGAGGCACGGGACAGCCAAGAGACCCAGTACTTC.